This T cell receptor beta chain was retrieved from a study of T-cell memory formation after mild COVID-19. Overall study context: Most TCR clusters belonged to a single donor.

MiXCR was run by TCRdb on the 5' RACE reads, yielding one entry per CDR3 protein. The sample holds around 500,000 distinct CDR3 sequences, 15% to 20% seen once. Study observations and caveats: CD4/CD8 balance characterized clones contracting day 15 to 85, and CD4+ skew characterized later expanders. The pre-infection memory compartment contained some responding clones, suggesting cross-reactive memory joined.

Concerning this clonotype itself: Antigen: not known.

V was trimmed by 11 bases and J by 0 bases, leaving 14 bases between them. CDR3 length equals 15 residues. The V and J genes are TRBV12-3 or TRBV12-4 and TRBJ2-6; D is perhaps TRBD1 (8 bases). Sequencing input: PBMCs or a T cell subset sorted from them (not recorded which). The clonotype comes from an adult woman who had mild COVID-19 (a few samples of this study predate the infection). Cell type and time point are not known. CDR3 amino acids: CAGTGGDSGANVLTF. The CDR3 DNA reads as TGTGCCGGAACAGGGGGGGACTCTGGGGCCAACGTCCTGACTTTC.